What follows is one T cell receptor beta chain and its context. This specimen comes from a study of control samples from healthy donors and cancer patients. The protocol was immunoSEQ multiplex PCR, while the TCRdb copy is restricted to in-frame clones and leaves out a portion. The data show roughly 150,000 clones, over 85% seen once. This TCR derives from a man aged 50 to 60 in good health. Sequencing used blood.

The CDR3 spells CASSQTTTDRGLKAFF. The CDR3 coding sequence is TGTGCCAGCAGCCAGACGACCACCGACAGGGGGCTCAAAGCTTTCTTT. V is TRBV14 and J is TRBJ1-1; 10 positions agree with TRBD1. Trimming cost V 3 bases and J 9 bases; bases outside gene matches: 13. The germline V gene encodes CDR1 SGHDN and CDR2 FVKESK. The CDR3 length is 16 residues.